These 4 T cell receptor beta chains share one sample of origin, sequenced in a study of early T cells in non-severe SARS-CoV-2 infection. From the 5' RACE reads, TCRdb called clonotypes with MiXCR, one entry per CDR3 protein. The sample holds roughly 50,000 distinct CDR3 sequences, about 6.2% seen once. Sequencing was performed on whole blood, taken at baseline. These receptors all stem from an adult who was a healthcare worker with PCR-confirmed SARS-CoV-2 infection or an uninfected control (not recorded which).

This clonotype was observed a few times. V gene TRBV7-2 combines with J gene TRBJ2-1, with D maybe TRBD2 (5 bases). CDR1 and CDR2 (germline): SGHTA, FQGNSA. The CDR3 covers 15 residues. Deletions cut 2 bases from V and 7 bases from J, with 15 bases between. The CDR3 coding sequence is TGTGCCAGCAGCTTATCACTGGGGATAGCGAATGAGCAGTTCTTC. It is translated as CASSLSLGIANEQFF. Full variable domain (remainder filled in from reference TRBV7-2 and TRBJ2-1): GAGVSQSPSNKVTEKGKDVELRCDPISGHTALYWYRQSLGQGLEFLIYFQGNSAPDKSGLPSDRFSAERTGGSVSTLTIQRTQQEDSAVYLCASSLSLGIANEQFFGPGTRLTVL.

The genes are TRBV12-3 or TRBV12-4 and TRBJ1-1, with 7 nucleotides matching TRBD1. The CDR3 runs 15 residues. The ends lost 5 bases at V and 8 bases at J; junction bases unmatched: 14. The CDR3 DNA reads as TGTGCCAGCAGTCCCCAGGCGAGGGGGCTTGGGGAAGCTTTCTTT. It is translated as CASSPQARGLGEAFF.

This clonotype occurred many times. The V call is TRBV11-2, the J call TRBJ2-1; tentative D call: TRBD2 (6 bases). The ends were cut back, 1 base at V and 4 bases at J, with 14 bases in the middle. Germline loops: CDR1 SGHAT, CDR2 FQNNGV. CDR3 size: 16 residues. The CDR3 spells CASSLVWLASYNEQFF. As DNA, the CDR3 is TGTGCCAGCAGCTTAGTTTGGCTAGCGAGTTACAATGAGCAGTTCTTC.

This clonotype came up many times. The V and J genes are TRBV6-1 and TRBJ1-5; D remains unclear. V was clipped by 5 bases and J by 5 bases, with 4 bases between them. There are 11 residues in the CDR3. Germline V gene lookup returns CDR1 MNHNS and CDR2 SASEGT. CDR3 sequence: CASSSDQPQHF. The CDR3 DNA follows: TGTGCCAGCAGTTCTGATCAGCCCCAGCATTTT.